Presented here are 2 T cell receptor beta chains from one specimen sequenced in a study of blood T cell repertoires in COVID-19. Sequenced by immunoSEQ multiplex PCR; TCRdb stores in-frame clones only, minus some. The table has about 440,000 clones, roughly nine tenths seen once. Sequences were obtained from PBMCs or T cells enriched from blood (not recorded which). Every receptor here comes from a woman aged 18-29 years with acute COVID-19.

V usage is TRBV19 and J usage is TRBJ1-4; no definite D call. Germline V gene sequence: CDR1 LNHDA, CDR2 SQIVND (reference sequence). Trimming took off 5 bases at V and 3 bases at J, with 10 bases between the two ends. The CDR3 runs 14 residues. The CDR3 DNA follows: TGTGCCAGTAGTCTCTTGAGTTCTAATGAAAAACTGTTTTTT. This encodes CASSLLSSNEKLFF.

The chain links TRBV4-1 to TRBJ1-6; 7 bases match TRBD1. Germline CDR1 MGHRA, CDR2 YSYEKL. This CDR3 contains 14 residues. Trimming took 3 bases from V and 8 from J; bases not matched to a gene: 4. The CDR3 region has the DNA TGCGCCAGCAGCCACGTAACAGGGGATTCACCCCTCCACTTT. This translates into CASSHVTGDSPLHF.